This passage covers 30 T cell receptor beta chains from one sample sequenced in a study of T cell responses to AZD1222 COVID-19 vaccine. Some clones are missing from TCRdb's copy, which holds only in-frame ones; the method was immunoSEQ multiplex PCR. The sample has about 99,000 clones; 70% to 90% are singletons. Specimen: peripheral blood, collected on day 0 of AZD1222 vaccination. These receptors were obtained from an adult in good health.

The sample holds a few counts of this clone. The chain employs TRBV27 and TRBJ2-7; D is perhaps TRBD2 (6 bases). CDR3 size: 14 residues. CDR1 is MNHEY, CDR2 SMNVEV, per germline (reference sequence). Trimming took off 5 bases at V and 4 bases at J, with 15 bases between the two ends. DNA of the CDR3: TGTGCCAGCAGTCCCCCCCGGGGAGGATACGAGCAGTACTTC. Protein: CASSPPRGGYEQYF.

This clone was observed a few times. In this CDR3 the conserved last residue, phenylalanine or tryptophan, is missing, so a read error is likely. The chain couples TRBV27 to TRBJ1-6; 7 nucleotides agree with TRBD1. Losses at the gene ends were 5 bases for V and 11 bases for J; bases not matched to a gene: 6. CDR1 and CDR2 from the germline V gene are MNHEY and SMNVEV (reference sequence). This CDR3 contains 13 residues. CDR3 in DNA: TGTGCCAGCAGTCCCGCCGGACAGGCACCCCTCCACCTT. The encoded protein is CASSPAGQAPLHL.

This chain connects TRBV7-8 to TRBJ2-5; D tentatively fits TRBD1 or TRBD2 (6 bases each). This CDR3 spans 15 amino acids. V dropped 4 bases and J dropped 4 bases, with 16 bases sitting between them. Looked up from germline, CDR1 is SGHVS and CDR2 is FQNEAQ. CDR3 in DNA: TGTGCCAGCAGCTCTAGGGGGGCTAGTGGAGAGACCCAGTACTTC. It is translated as CASSSRGASGETQYF. Using reference TRBV7-8 and TRBJ2-5 for the parts outside the CDR3, the full variable domain is GAGVSQSPRYKVAKRGQDVALRCDPISGHVSLFWYQQALGQGPEFLTYFQNEAQLDKSGLPSDRFFAERPEGSVSTLKIQRTQQEDSAVYLCASSSRGASGETQYFGPGTRLLVL.

The CDR3 protein is CASSPQVNILNYGYTF. The CDR3 region has the DNA TGTGCCAGCTCACCGCAAGTGAACATACTAAACTATGGCTACACCTTC. The rearrangement joins TRBV18 to TRBJ1-2, with D uncertain. The CDR3 sequence is 16 residues long. The germline V gene has CDR1 KGHSH and CDR2 LQKENI. Deletions cut 3 bases from V and 2 bases from J, with 16 bases between.

The rearrangement joins TRBV2 to TRBJ1-5; 9 bases agree with TRBD1. Germline lookup yields CDR1 SNHLY and CDR2 FYNNEI. The V gene end was trimmed by 3 bases and the J gene end by 7 bases; junction bases not matched to a gene: 10. This CDR3 region has 16 residues. CDR3 region: CASSDPRDRVLQPQHF. The CDR3 bases are TGTGCCAGCAGTGACCCCCGGGACAGGGTTTTGCAGCCCCAGCATTTT.

This clone appeared once. The chain recombines TRBV7-8 with TRBJ2-5; D unclear. Germline CDR1 and CDR2: SGHVS and FQNEAQ. Trimming pared 5 bases from V and 3 bases from J, leaving 19 bases between. This CDR3 comprises 16 residues. The CDR3 region has the DNA TGTGCCAGCAGCCCGTCTCCCCCACGAAGAGAAGAGACCCAGTACTTC. Its protein product is CASSPSPPRREETQYF.

This clone was seen once. Because the CDR3 is missing its conserved closing phenylalanine or tryptophan, this is likely a read error. J is TRBJ1-6 and V is TRBV19; no definite D call. In germline, CDR1 is LNHDA, CDR2 SQIVND (reference sequence). V lost 7 bases to trimming and J lost 7 bases, with 14 bases between them. This CDR3 comprises 14 residues. In DNA, the CDR3 is TGTGCCAGTACCCCGGGCGGACTGAATTCACCCCTCCACCTT. Translated, it gives CASTPGGLNSPLHL.

This clone has a handful of counts. The gene calls are TRBV6-5 and TRBJ1-4; TRBD1 is a possible D gene (6 bases). Germline V CDR1 and CDR2: MNHEY, SVGAGI. Trimming took off 6 bases at V and 3 bases at J, with 14 bases between the two ends. This CDR3 has 15 amino acids. Written as DNA, the CDR3 is TGTGCCAGCAGACGTCACAGGGAGCCTAATGAAAAACTGTTTTTT. Residues: CASRRHREPNEKLFF.

This rearrangement joins TRBV6-5 to TRBJ2-6, with D perhaps matching TRBD1 (5 bases). The CDR3 contains 16 residues. CDR1 and CDR2 from the germline V gene are MNHEY and SVGAGI. Trimming cost V 2 bases and J 0 bases, with 8 bases left between them. The CDR3 DNA is TGTGCCAGCAGTTACCCAACAGGCTCTGGGGCCAACGTCCTGACTTTC. This sequence encodes CASSYPTGSGANVLTF.

The chain joins TRBV19 to TRBJ1-2; D not certain. Germline V lookup: CDR1 LNHDA, CDR2 SQIVND (reference sequence). V was trimmed by 3 bases and J by 1 base, leaving 12 bases between them. The CDR3 is made up of 15 amino acids. The DNA of the CDR3 is TGTGCCAGTAGTATTAGCAGACAACTTAACTATGGCTACACCTTC. The encoded protein is CASSISRQLNYGYTF. Combining the CDR3 with reference TRBV19 and TRBJ1-2 gives the whole variable domain DGGITQSPKYLFRKEGQNVTLSCEQNLNHDAMYWYRQDPGQGLRLIYYSQIVNDFQKGDIAEGYSVSREKKESFPLTVTSAQKNPTAFYLCASSISRQLNYGYTFGSGTRLTVV.

This sequence joins TRBV7-8 and TRBJ1-5; D ambiguous. Germline CDR1 SGHVS, CDR2 FQNEAQ. The CDR3 spans 16 residues. The ends were cut back, 0 bases at V and 2 bases at J, with 11 bases in the middle. CDR3 region: CASSLATGRGNQPQHF. The CDR3 nucleotides are TGTGCCAGCAGCTTAGCGACGGGGAGGGGCAATCAGCCCCAGCATTTT.

A single count supports this clone. CDR3 nucleotides: TGTGCCAGCTCACCATACCCCGGGGGGGCCTCCTACAATGAGCAGTTCTTC. Translation: CASSPYPGGASYNEQFF. The chain uses TRBV18 and TRBJ2-1, with TRBD2 matching over 8 bases. J lost 0 bases, V lost 2 bases, and 6 bases had no gene match. The CDR3 extends over 17 amino acids. The germline gives CDR1 KGHSH, CDR2 LQKENI.

J is TRBJ1-3 and V is TRBV9, with D possibly matching TRBD1 (5 bases). The CDR3 has 15 residues. In germline, CDR1 is SGDLS, CDR2 YYNGEE. Between the trimmed V and J ends, which lost 4 bases and 3 bases, there was a span of 14 bases. The CDR3 bases are TGTGCCAGCAGCCTCGAAGAGGGGTATGGAAACACCATATATTTT. Encoded protein: CASSLEEGYGNTIYF.

The chain uses TRBV19 and TRBJ1-2, with 11 bases fitting TRBD1. This CDR3 contains 15 residues. In germline, CDR1 is LNHDA, CDR2 SQIVND (reference sequence). Trimming at V came to 4 bases and at J to 5 bases, leaving 6 bases not matched to a gene. The CDR3 sequence is CASSTQGTGGYGYTF. The CDR3, as DNA: TGTGCCAGTAGTACACAAGGGACAGGGGGATATGGCTACACCTTC.

CDR3 amino acids: CASSRTDGTDTQYF. The DNA of the CDR3 is TGCGCCAGCAGTCGGACAGACGGCACAGATACGCAGTATTTT. The J gene is TRBJ2-3, the V gene TRBV5-1, with D possibly TRBD1 on 6 matching bases. This CDR3 contains 14 residues. The ends were cut back, 5 bases at V and 1 base at J, with 11 bases in the middle. CDR1 is SGHRS, CDR2 YFSETQ, per germline.

As regards this clone: The DNA is omitted, as the CDR3 cannot be located on it reliably, and the CDR3 follows TCRdb's listing. This chain's CDR3 is CATDFGNEQFF. The chain carries TRBV19 and TRBJ2-1; the table's D call of TRBD2 was not tested on the DNA. From germline, CDR1 is LNHDA and CDR2 SQIVND (reference sequence). The CDR3 is 11 residues long, ends included.

The chain links TRBV3-1 (or the pseudogene TRBV3-2) to TRBJ1-2; no firm D call. Germline V lookup: CDR1 LGHDT, CDR2 YNNKEL (reference sequence). CDR3 size: 14 residues. V lost 2 bases, J lost 7 bases, and 14 bases lay in between. This CDR3 is CASSQSPQTGGYTF. CDR3 DNA sequence: TGTGCCAGCAGCCAATCCCCACAGACGGGTGGCTACACCTTC.

V gene TRBV5-8 combines with J gene TRBJ1-1, with TRBD1 identical over 8 bases. The length of the CDR3 is 14 residues. The J segment lost 5 bases and the V segment lost 4 bases, leaving 7 bases of the junction unmatched. Germline values: CDR1 SGHTS, CDR2 YDEGEE. Here the CDR3 DNA reads TGTGCCAGCAGCCCTCCAGGGGGCCAGACTGAAGCTTTCTTT. Translated, it gives CASSPPGGQTEAFF. The whole variable domain, remainder taken from reference TRBV5-8 and TRBJ1-1, is EAGVTQSPTHLIKTRGQQATLRCSPISGHTSVYWYQQALGLGLQFLLWYDEGEERNRGNFPPRFSGRQFPNYSSELNVNALELEDSALYLCASSPPGGQTEAFFGQGTRLTVV.

The gene calls are TRBV2 and TRBJ2-2; 9 bases line up with TRBD1. Germline lookup yields CDR1 SNHLY and CDR2 FYNNEI. V shed 6 bases and J 5 bases; nucleotides not matched to a gene: 7. This CDR3 is 15 amino acids long. CDR3 in amino acids: CASRETGGVTGELFF. DNA for the CDR3: TGTGCCAGCAGGGAGACAGGGGGTGTTACCGGGGAGCTGTTTTTT.

The rearrangement links TRBV4-1 to TRBJ2-5; 12 bases agree with TRBD2. V lost 1 base to trimming and J lost 0 bases; unmatched junction nucleotides: 6. This CDR3 contains 18 residues. Germline V gene sequence: CDR1 MGHRA, CDR2 YSYEKL. CDR3 sequence: CASSQVLAGGLNQETQYF. As DNA, the CDR3 is TGCGCCAGCAGCCAAGTGCTAGCGGGGGGGCTAAACCAAGAGACCCAGTACTTC.

This chain connects TRBV5-1 to TRBJ1-2, with D hard to call. The CDR3 covers 17 residues. CDR1 is SGHRS and CDR2 is YFSETQ in the germline V gene. V dropped 0 bases and J dropped 7 bases, with 22 bases sitting between them. CDR3 in DNA: TGCGCCAGCAGCTTGGCCACGATTACCAGTAGCCCGAGTGGCTACACCTTC. This codes for CASSLATITSSPSGYTF.

V usage is TRBV12-3 or TRBV12-4 and J usage is TRBJ1-4; D might be TRBD1 (6 bases). CDR3 length: 12 residues. V was cut by 6 bases and J by 8 bases, with 10 bases left in between. CDR3 protein: CASRGAGEKLFF. The CDR3 DNA reads TGTGCCAGCAGGGGGGCCGGGGAAAAACTGTTTTTT.

The rearrangement uses TRBV7-9 and TRBJ2-7; D is possibly TRBD2 (6 bases). The CDR3 spans 15 residues. Trimming stripped 5 bases from V and 6 bases from J, with 20 bases between. Germline V gene lookup returns CDR1 SEHNR and CDR2 FQNEAQ (reference sequence). The CDR3 DNA is TGTGCCAGCAGCCCCCTCGGGCGGGGTGTCGGCGAGCAGTACTTC. Translated: CASSPLGRGVGEQYF.

The CDR3 DNA sequence: TGTGCCAGCAGCGTACCCCAAGGACTAGCGGGAGAGACCCAGTACTTC. Residues: CASSVPQGLAGETQYF. The rearrangement joins TRBV9 to TRBJ2-5; 11 nucleotides match TRBD2. The CDR3 is made up of 16 amino acids. Germline trimming cut 1 base from V and 4 bases from J; bases unmatched to any gene: 6. Germline CDR1 SGDLS, CDR2 YYNGEE.

V and J are TRBV15 and TRBJ1-5; no clear D. The CDR3 has 13 amino acids. Looked up from germline, CDR1 is LNHNV and CDR2 is YYDKDF (reference sequence). V lost 5 bases and J 6 bases, leaving 11 bases between the germline ends. This CDR3 is CATSEHGFQPQHF. In DNA form, the CDR3 reads TGTGCCACCAGCGAACATGGATTTCAGCCCCAGCATTTT. Full variable domain (rest looked up from reference TRBV15 and TRBJ1-5): DAMVIQNPRYQVTQFGKPVTLSCSQTLNHNVMYWYQQKSSQAPKLLFHYYDKDFNNEADTPDNFQSRRPNTSFCFLDIRSPGLGDTAMYLCATSEHGFQPQHFGDGTRLSIL.

The CDR3 coding sequence is TGCGCCAGCAGCTTGGGACAGCCGACACCGCTCAGAACCTCGGATACGCAGTATTTT. Amino acids: CASSLGQPTPLRTSDTQYF. The gene calls are TRBV5-1 and TRBJ2-3, with a weak D call TRBD1 (5 bases). This CDR3 has 19 amino acids. CDR1 SGHRS and CDR2 YFSETQ come from the germline V gene. V was pared by 0 bases and J by 6 bases, with 26 bases between.

This clone was found once. The rearrangement uses TRBV19 and TRBJ2-2; possibly TRBD2 for D (7 bases). This CDR3 is 18 amino acids long. Trimming cost V 3 bases and J 2 bases, with 19 bases left between them. The V gene's germline CDR1 is LNHDA and CDR2 SQIVND (reference sequence). The CDR3: CASSINTGRELNTGELFF. CDR3 nucleotides: TGTGCCAGTAGTATCAATACAGGGAGGGAGCTAAACACCGGGGAGCTGTTTTTT.

CDR3 in amino acids: CASSVSRVWTQYF. The DNA for the CDR3 is TGTGCCAGCAGCGTTAGCCGAGTCTGGACCCAGTACTTC. This sequence joins TRBV7-8 and TRBJ2-5; D gene uncertain. Germline CDR1 is SGHVS and CDR2 is FQNEAQ. The CDR3 contains 13 residues. The germline V and J ends were trimmed by 5 bases and 7 bases, with 14 bases remaining between them. The full variable domain, in which reference TRBV7-8 and TRBJ2-5 provide the parts outside the CDR3, is GAGVSQSPRYKVAKRGQDVALRCDPISGHVSLFWYQQALGQGPEFLTYFQNEAQLDKSGLPSDRFFAERPEGSVSTLKIQRTQQEDSAVYLCASSVSRVWTQYFGPGTRLLVL.

The chain carries TRBV5-1 and TRBJ2-3; D unresolved. This CDR3 is built from 15 residues. Germline V gene lookup returns CDR1 SGHRS and CDR2 YFSETQ. V dropped 3 bases and J dropped 0 bases, with 11 bases sitting between them. CDR3 protein: CASSSVGLSTDTQYF. In DNA form, the CDR3 reads TGCGCCAGCAGCTCGGTGGGTCTTAGCACAGATACGCAGTATTTT.

The genes are TRBV27 and TRBJ2-7; 9 positions match TRBD1. The J segment lost 1 base and the V segment lost 6 bases, leaving 4 bases of the junction unmatched. The CDR3 consists of 14 residues. Germline-derived CDR1 and CDR2 are MNHEY and SMNVEV (reference sequence). The CDR3 DNA follows: TGTGCCAGCAGGAACAGGGGGCGGTCCTACGAGCAGTACTTC. It codes for CASRNRGRSYEQYF.